This T cell receptor (beta chain) came from a study of cytomegalovirus exposure and HLA in healthy donors. Findings of the study overall: Presence/absence analyses took donor sequencing depth as roughly uniform. A later analysis found common viral pathogens apparently linked to several of the most significant clusters. The number of N-insertions in an Asian-associated ancestry cluster was reportedly below the approximately 690-donor mean in a later analysis. Association with HLA alleles at 0.05 false discovery rate was found for approximately 18,000 TCR beta sequences in a later analysis.

60 Vbeta and 13 Jbeta primers were used in PCR. Assay: immunoSEQ multiplex PCR; the TCRdb copy retains only in-frame clones and omits some. The table records around 160,000 clones, about 65% of them present only once. About this clone itself: Antigen unknown.

This CDR3 is 15 amino acids long. CDR1 SNHLY and CDR2 FYNNEI come from the germline V gene. The V segment lost 4 bases and the J segment 5 bases; nucleotides outside the gene matches: 5. This sequence joins TRBV2 and TRBJ2-2; 9 nucleotides line up with TRBD1. Input material: PBMCs. The clonotype comes from a woman aged 18-29 years in good health and CMV-seropositive. CDR3: CASSALQGATGELFF. CDR3 sequence (DNA): TGTGCCAGCAGTGCTTTACAGGGGGCTACCGGGGAGCTGTTTTTT.